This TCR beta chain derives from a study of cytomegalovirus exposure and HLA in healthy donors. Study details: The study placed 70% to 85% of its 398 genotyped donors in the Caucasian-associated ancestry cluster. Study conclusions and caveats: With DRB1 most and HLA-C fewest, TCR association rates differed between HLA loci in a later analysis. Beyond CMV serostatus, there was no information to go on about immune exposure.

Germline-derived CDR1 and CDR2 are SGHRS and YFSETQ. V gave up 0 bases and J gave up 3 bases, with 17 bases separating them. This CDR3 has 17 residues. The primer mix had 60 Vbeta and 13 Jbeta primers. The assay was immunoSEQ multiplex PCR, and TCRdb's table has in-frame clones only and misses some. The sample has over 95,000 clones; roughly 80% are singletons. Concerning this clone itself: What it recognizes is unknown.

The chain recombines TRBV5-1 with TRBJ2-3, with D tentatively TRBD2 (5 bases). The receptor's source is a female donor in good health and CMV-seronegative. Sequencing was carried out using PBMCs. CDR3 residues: CASSLAVGLAGTDTQYF. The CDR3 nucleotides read TGCGCCAGCAGCTTGGCTGTCGGCCTAGCAGGAACAGATACGCAGTATTTT. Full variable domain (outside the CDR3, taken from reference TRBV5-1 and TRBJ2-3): KAGVTQTPRYLIKTRGQQVTLSCSPISGHRSVSWYQQTPGQGLQFLFEYFSETQRNKGNFPGRFSGRQFSNSRSEMNVSTLELGDSALYLCASSLAVGLAGTDTQYFGPGTRLTVL.